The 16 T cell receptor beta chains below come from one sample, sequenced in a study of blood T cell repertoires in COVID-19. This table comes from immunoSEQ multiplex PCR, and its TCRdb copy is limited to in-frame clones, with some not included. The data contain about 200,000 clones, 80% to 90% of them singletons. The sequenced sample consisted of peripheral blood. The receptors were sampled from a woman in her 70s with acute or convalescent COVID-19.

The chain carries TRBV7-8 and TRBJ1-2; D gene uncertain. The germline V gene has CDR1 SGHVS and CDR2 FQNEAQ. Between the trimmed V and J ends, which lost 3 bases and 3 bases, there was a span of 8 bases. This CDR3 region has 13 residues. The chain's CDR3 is CASSLRADYGYTF. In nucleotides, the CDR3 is TGTGCCAGCAGCTTGAGAGCGGACTATGGCTACACCTTC.

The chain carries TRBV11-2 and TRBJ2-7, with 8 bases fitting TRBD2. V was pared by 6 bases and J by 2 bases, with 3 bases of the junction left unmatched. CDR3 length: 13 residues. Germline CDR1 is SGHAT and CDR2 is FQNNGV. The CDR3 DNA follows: TGTGCCAGCAGTCAGGGACTAGCCTACGAGCAGTACTTC. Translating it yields CASSQGLAYEQYF.

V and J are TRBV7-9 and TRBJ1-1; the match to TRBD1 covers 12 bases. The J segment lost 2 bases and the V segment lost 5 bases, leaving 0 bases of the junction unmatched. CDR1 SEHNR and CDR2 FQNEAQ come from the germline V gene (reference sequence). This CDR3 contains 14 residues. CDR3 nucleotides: TGTGCCAGCAGCGGGACAGGGGGCAACACTGAAGCTTTCTTT. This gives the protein CASSGTGGNTEAFF.

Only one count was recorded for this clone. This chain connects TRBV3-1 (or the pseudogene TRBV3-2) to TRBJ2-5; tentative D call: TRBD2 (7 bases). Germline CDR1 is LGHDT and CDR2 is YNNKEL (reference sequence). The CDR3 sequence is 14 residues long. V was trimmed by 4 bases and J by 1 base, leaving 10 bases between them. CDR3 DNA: TGTGCCAGCAGCCTTAGGGGGGGCCAAGAGACCCAGTACTTC. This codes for CASSLRGGQETQYF.

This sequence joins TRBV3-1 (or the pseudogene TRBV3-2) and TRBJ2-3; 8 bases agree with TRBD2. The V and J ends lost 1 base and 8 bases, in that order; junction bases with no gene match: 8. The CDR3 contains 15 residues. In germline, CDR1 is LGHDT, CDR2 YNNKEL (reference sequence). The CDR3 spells CASSQVPGGAVTQYF. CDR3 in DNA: TGTGCCAGCAGCCAAGTACCCGGGGGGGCAGTTACGCAGTATTTT.

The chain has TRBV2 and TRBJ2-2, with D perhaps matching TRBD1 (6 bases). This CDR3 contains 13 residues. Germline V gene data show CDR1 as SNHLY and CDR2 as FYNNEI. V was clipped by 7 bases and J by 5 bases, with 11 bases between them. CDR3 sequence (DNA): TGTGCCAGCACTCTGGGGGCTACCGGGGAGCTGTTTTTT. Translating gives CASTLGATGELFF.

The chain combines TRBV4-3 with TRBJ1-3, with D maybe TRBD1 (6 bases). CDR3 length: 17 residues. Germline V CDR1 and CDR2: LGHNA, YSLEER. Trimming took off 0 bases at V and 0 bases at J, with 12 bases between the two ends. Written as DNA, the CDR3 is TGCGCCAGCAGCCAAGACGGGACACTCACCTCTGGAAACACCATATATTTT. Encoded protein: CASSQDGTLTSGNTIYF.

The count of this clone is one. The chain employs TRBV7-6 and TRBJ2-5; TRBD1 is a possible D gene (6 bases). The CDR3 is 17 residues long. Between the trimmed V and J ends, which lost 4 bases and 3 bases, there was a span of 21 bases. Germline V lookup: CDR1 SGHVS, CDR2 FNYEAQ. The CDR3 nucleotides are TGTGCCAGCAGCTCATGGTCCATGGCACAGGGAAAAGAGACCCAGTACTTC. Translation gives CASSSWSMAQGKETQYF.

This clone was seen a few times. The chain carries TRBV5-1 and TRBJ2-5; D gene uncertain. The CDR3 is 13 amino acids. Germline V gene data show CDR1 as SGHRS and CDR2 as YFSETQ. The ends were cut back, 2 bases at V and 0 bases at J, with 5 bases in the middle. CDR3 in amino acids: CASSFFHQETQYF. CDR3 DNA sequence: TGCGCCAGCAGCTTCTTCCACCAAGAGACCCAGTACTTC.

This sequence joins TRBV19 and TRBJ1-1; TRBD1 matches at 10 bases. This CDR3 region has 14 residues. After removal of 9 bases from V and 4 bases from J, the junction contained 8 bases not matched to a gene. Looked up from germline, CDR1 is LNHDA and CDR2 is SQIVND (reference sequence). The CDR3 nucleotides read TGTGCCAGCGCTGGACAGGGGGGGATCACTGAAGCTTTCTTT. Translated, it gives CASAGQGGITEAFF.

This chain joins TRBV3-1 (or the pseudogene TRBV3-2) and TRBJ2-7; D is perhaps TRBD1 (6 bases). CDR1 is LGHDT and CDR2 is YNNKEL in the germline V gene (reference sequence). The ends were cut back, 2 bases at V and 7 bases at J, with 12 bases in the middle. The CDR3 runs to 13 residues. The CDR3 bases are TGTGCCAGCAGCCAAACTCAGGGGATTGAGCAGTACTTC. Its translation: CASSQTQGIEQYF.

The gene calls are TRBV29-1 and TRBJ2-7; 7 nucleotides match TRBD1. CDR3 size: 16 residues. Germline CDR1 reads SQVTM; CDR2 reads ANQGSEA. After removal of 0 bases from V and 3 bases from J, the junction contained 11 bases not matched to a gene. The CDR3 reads CSVEDWKRTGVYEQYF. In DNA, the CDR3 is TGCAGCGTTGAAGATTGGAAAAGGACAGGCGTCTACGAGCAGTACTTC.

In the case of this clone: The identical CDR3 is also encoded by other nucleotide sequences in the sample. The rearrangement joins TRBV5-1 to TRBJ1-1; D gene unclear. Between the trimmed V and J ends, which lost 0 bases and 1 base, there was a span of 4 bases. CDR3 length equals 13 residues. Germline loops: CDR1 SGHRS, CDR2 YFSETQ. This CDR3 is CASSLAKNTEAFF. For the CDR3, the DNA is TGCGCCAGCAGCTTGGCTAAGAACACTGAAGCTTTCTTT.

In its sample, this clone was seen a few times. The chain's CDR3 is CSVERSTGTSYTGELFF. CDR3 in DNA: TGCAGCGTTGAGAGAAGCACTGGGACATCCTACACCGGGGAGCTGTTTTTT. The rearrangement links TRBV29-1 to TRBJ2-2; D perhaps matches TRBD1 (6 bases). The CDR3 contains 17 residues. CDR1 and CDR2 from the germline V gene are SQVTM and ANQGSEA. Deletions cut 3 bases from V and 3 bases from J, with 20 bases between.

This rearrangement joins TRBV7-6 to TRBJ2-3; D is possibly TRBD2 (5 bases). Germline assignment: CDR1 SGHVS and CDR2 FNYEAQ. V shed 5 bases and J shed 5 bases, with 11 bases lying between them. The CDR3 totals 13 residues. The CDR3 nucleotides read TGTGCCAGCAGCCCTAGGGCGGGAGATACGCAGTATTTT. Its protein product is CASSPRAGDTQYF. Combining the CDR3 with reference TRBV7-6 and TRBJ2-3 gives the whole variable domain GAGVSQSPRYKVTKRGQDVALRCDPISGHVSLYWYRQALGQGPEFLTYFNYEAQQDKSGLPNDRFSAERPEGSISTLTIQRTEQRDSAMYRCASSPRAGDTQYFGPGTRLTVL.

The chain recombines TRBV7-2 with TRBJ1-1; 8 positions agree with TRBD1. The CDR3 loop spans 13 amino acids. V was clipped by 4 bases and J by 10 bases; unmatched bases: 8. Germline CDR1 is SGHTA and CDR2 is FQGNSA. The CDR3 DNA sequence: TGTGCCAGCAGCTACCCAGGGGGCGCGGTAGCTTTCTTT. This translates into CASSYPGGAVAFF.